The source of this T cell receptor (beta chain) is a study of T cell clonotyping in hematopoietic cell transplantation. V was cut by 1 base and J by 8 bases, with 11 bases left in between. Germline V gives CDR1 GTSNPN, CDR2 SVGIG (reference sequence). CDR3 length: 12 amino acids. Time point in this sample: recipient sample about 28 days before transplant, after cytoreduction. TCRdb's table, derived via immunoSEQ multiplex PCR, lists solely in-frame clones and lacks some. The profile shows 760 or so clones, under 55% of them singletons. The source material was peripheral blood mononuclear cells, sampled before stem cell transplant. This sequence originates from a man aged 50-60 years with myelofibrosis. Some clones in this sample may be carry-over from other donors' samples. The chain couples TRBV30 to TRBJ1-2; D is unresolved. The CDR3 reads CAWSGGGWGYTF. CDR3 in DNA: TGTGCCTGGAGTGGGGGTGGTTGGGGCTACACCTTC.